This T cell receptor (beta chain) stems from a study of CD8 T cells in Susac syndrome. After extraction with the RNeasy kit, roughly 0.5 to 1 ug of the RNA was reverse transcribed using random hexamers. Across 54 Vbeta and 13 Jbeta, TCR beta CDR3 was amplified with immunoSEQ multiplex PCR. MiXCR, run by TCRdb on the immunoSEQ multiplex PCR reads, gives a single entry per CDR3 protein. The sample carries about 180,000 distinct CDR3 sequences, about 95% recorded once. Sequencing targeted TCR beta in blood CD8+ and CD4+ T cells. TEMRA cells were FACS-enriched, while CD8+ and CD4+ T cells were negatively isolated. The material sequenced was CD8+ T cells from PBMCs. The TCR was taken from a human donor with multiple sclerosis.

The CDR3: CASSPASSGTEAFF. For the CDR3, the DNA is TGTGCCAGCAGTCCCGCATCCTCGGGCACTGAAGCTTTCTTT. This rearrangement joins TRBV27 to TRBJ1-1; no reliable D call. Germline V CDR1 and CDR2: MNHEY, SMNVEV (reference sequence). The CDR3 loop spans 14 amino acids. Trimming stripped 5 bases from V and 4 bases from J, with 14 bases between.